The source of this T cell receptor (beta chain) is a study of shared clonotypes between healthy human individuals. Study summary: The donor group consisted of two women and three men, aged 18 to 49.

In the study's own analysis: Filtering differed, since immunoSEQ gave only junction sequences and no quality scores. Data came from immunoSEQ multiplex PCR; TCRdb stores just in-frame clones and leaves some out. D and trimming were read from the DNA, whereas the V and J calls and clone size are those reported in that table. The table has some 2.1 million clones, roughly 96% seen once. The V gene lost 7 bases and the J gene lost 4 bases, with 8 bases spanning the gap. Per the germline V gene, CDR1 is SGHAT and CDR2 is FQNNGV. The CDR3 covers 12 residues. The sequence was collected from a man aged 18 to 29 in good health. Material for sequencing was naive CD4+ T cells sorted from blood. Subset of the sample: CD45RA+ positively selected. The rearrangement uses TRBV11-2 and TRBJ1-5; D remains ambiguous. The CDR3 protein is CASTDGNQPQHF. CDR3 nucleotide sequence: TGTGCCAGCACCGACGGGAATCAGCCCCAGCATTTT.